This TCR beta chain derives from a study of blood T cells in healthy people across ages. V lost 1 base to trimming and J lost 0 bases, with 17 bases between them. Germline assignment: CDR1 LGHNA and CDR2 YSLEER. There are 18 residues in the CDR3. It was with a sample-barcoded 5' primer and a J-beta primer mix that a second PCR of roughly 7 to 12 cycles was run. All cDNA molecules were each tagged by a template-switch adaptor with 12 random nucleotides. Each CDR3 protein is one row after TCRdb ran MiXCR on the 5' RACE reads. The table records about 2 million distinct CDR3 sequences, around half of them present only once.

Input material: blood. The chain has TRBV4-3 and TRBJ2-3; perhaps D is TRBD1 or TRBD2 (6 bases each). This TCR was sampled from a woman in her forties in good health. The CDR3 sequence is CASSQAVGGGTSTDTQYF. Here the CDR3 DNA reads TGCGCCAGCAGCCAAGCCGTCGGGGGCGGTACTAGCACAGATACGCAGTATTTT.